The 29 T cell receptor beta chains below come from one sample, sequenced in a study of cytomegalovirus exposure and HLA in healthy donors. PCR involved 60 Vbeta and 13 Jbeta primers. Some clones are missing from TCRdb's copy, which holds only in-frame ones; the method was immunoSEQ multiplex PCR. Among 65,000 to 75,000 clones, about 73% were seen once, and the ten largest hold 8.5% to 14%. Specimen: PBMCs. Receptor source: a woman aged 55-75 years in good health and CMV-seropositive.

V usage is TRBV27 and J usage is TRBJ2-3, with TRBD2 matching 7 bases. With 3 bases clipped from V and 2 bases from J, the junction kept 2 bases outside the gene matches. Germline values: CDR1 MNHEY, CDR2 SMNVEV (reference sequence). The CDR3 extends over 14 amino acids. This CDR3 is CASSLGTNTDTQYF. CDR3 sequence (DNA): TGTGCCAGCAGTTTGGGGACTAACACAGATACGCAGTATTTT.

J is TRBJ1-1 and V is TRBV9; no clear D gene. CDR1 is SGDLS, CDR2 YYNGEE, per germline. The V end was cut by 7 bases, the J end by 1 base, with 11 bases between. This CDR3 has 13 residues. The CDR3 coding sequence is TGTGCCAGCTCCACCCAACAGAACACTGAAGCTTTCTTT. It codes for CASSTQQNTEAFF.

This clone has only a few counts. This chain joins TRBV5-1 and TRBJ2-7, with TRBD2 matching 8 bases. V trimming: 1 base; J trimming: 2 bases; junction bases outside the gene matches: 8. CDR1 and CDR2 (germline): SGHRS, YFSETQ. The CDR3 runs 16 residues. This chain's CDR3 is CASSLREGGPAYEQYF. CDR3 DNA: TGCGCCAGCAGCTTGCGGGAGGGAGGGCCTGCCTACGAGCAGTACTTC.

The J gene is TRBJ1-2, the V gene TRBV15, with 9 bases aligning to TRBD1. V lost 3 bases to trimming and J lost 3 bases; unmatched junction nucleotides: 8. The CDR3 has 16 amino acids. Per germline, CDR1 LNHNV and CDR2 YYDKDF (reference sequence). The DNA for the CDR3 is TGTGCCACCAGCAGCCTAACAGGGGGCGCGTACTATGGCTACACCTTC. It is translated as CATSSLTGGAYYGYTF.

The chain employs TRBV19 and TRBJ2-1; 16 bases are shared with TRBD2. Germline CDR1 reads LNHDA; CDR2 reads SQIVND (reference sequence). V shed 6 bases and J 9 bases; nucleotides not matched to a gene: 2. The CDR3 is made up of 14 amino acids. The CDR3 nucleotides are TGTGCCAGTAGGGGACTAGCGGGGGGGCTTGAGCAGTTCTTC. Amino acid sequence: CASRGLAGGLEQFF.

This sequence joins TRBV27 and TRBJ1-1; 9 bases are shared with TRBD1. This CDR3 has 15 amino acids. After removal of 5 bases from V and 1 base from J, the junction contained 5 bases not matched to a gene. Germline V gene data show CDR1 as MNHEY and CDR2 as SMNVEV (reference sequence). The CDR3 here is CASSPGTGTNTEAFF. CDR3 nucleotides: TGTGCCAGCAGTCCCGGGACAGGGACGAACACTGAAGCTTTCTTT.

The chain is built from TRBV4-2 and TRBJ2-1; D unresolved. The V and J ends lost 0 bases and 2 bases respectively, with 8 bases between them. Per the germline V gene, CDR1 is LGHNA and CDR2 is YNFKEQ. The CDR3 is made up of 15 amino acids. In DNA, the CDR3 is TGTGCCAGCAGCCAAGACGAGGCAGCCTACAATGAGCAGTTCTTC. Residues: CASSQDEAAYNEQFF.

The V and J genes are TRBV9 and TRBJ2-1; 12 nucleotides agree with TRBD2. The CDR3 runs 19 residues. With V trimmed by 0 bases and J by 2 bases, 9 bases remained unmatched. Germline CDR1 is SGDLS and CDR2 is YYNGEE. DNA of the CDR3: TGTGCCAGCAGCGTAGGGGCTAGCGGGGGGGCCACGCCCTACAATGAGCAGTTCTTC. Its translation: CASSVGASGGATPYNEQFF.

The J gene is TRBJ2-1, the V gene TRBV6-6; a weak D match, TRBD2 (5 bases). Looked up from germline, CDR1 is MNHNY and CDR2 is SVGAGI (reference sequence). The CDR3 covers 15 residues. V shed 2 bases and J shed 0 bases, with 8 bases lying between them. CDR3 bases: TGTGCCAGCAGTTACGGGGAGAGCTCCTACAATGAGCAGTTCTTC. It is translated as CASSYGESSYNEQFF.

This clone was seen a single time. This sequence joins TRBV30 and TRBJ1-2; the D is unclear. CDR3 size: 14 residues. Germline CDR1 GTSNPN, CDR2 SVGIG (reference sequence). V gave up 0 bases and J gave up 8 bases, with 16 bases separating them. In nucleotides, the CDR3 is TGTGCCTGGAGTGTAACCCCAACCACAGTGGGCTACACCTTC. Its protein is CAWSVTPTTVGYTF. Based on the CDR3 plus reference TRBV30 and TRBJ1-2, the full variable domain is SQTIHQWPATLVQPVGSPLSLECTVEGTSNPNLYWYRQAAGRGLQLLFYSVGIGQISSEVPQNLSASRPQDRQFILSSKKLLLSDSGFYLCAWSVTPTTVGYTFGSGTRLTVV.

This chain links TRBV7-2 with TRBJ2-7; D may be TRBD2 (6 bases). With 5 bases removed from V and 0 bases from J, the gap between germline ends came to 8 bases. CDR3 length equals 13 residues. From germline, CDR1 is SGHTA and CDR2 FQGNSA. CDR3 sequence: CASSKRVSYEQYF. DNA of the CDR3: TGTGCCAGCAGCAAGCGGGTCTCCTACGAGCAGTACTTC.

V is TRBV5-6 and J is TRBJ1-4, with D possibly TRBD1 on 5 matching bases. This CDR3 region has 14 residues. In germline, CDR1 is SGHDT, CDR2 YYEEEE. V lost 3 bases and J lost 0, with 6 bases in between. CDR3 sequence: CASSSTATNEKLFF. As DNA, the CDR3 is TGTGCCAGCAGCTCGACAGCAACTAATGAAAAACTGTTTTTT.

This chain joins TRBV7-6 and TRBJ1-1, with D unclear. V lost 5 bases, J lost 5 bases, and 12 bases lay in between. CDR3 size: 13 residues. From germline, CDR1 is SGHVS and CDR2 FNYEAQ. CDR3 DNA: TGTGCCAGCAGCGCAGCACCGAGGACTGAAGCTTTCTTT. This sequence encodes CASSAAPRTEAFF.

The chain uses TRBV7-2 and TRBJ2-3; 8 bases are shared with TRBD2. Germline loops: CDR1 SGHTA, CDR2 FQGNSA. After removal of 2 bases from V and 7 bases from J, the junction contained 2 bases not matched to a gene. This CDR3 is 13 amino acids long. CDR3: CASSLSGRHTQYF. The CDR3 DNA reads as TGTGCCAGCAGCTTAAGCGGGAGACATACGCAGTATTTT.

The rearrangement links TRBV6-6 to TRBJ1-1, with D possibly being TRBD1 (5 bases). V was shortened by 7 bases and J by 7 bases, with 16 bases between the two germline ends. Per the germline V gene, CDR1 is MNHNY and CDR2 is SVGAGI (reference sequence). The CDR3 covers 13 residues. The CDR3 bases are TGTGCCAGCACCGAGGAGGGGTGGGGTGAAGCTTTCTTT. Its protein product is CASTEEGWGEAFF.

This clone came up once. J is TRBJ2-1 and V is TRBV5-1, with a tentative D call TRBD2 (6 bases). Germline V gene lookup returns CDR1 SGHRS and CDR2 YFSETQ. The CDR3 contains 13 residues. The germline V and J ends were trimmed by 0 bases and 12 bases, with 13 bases remaining between them. This CDR3 is CASSLVLADMQFF. Written as DNA, the CDR3 is TGCGCCAGCAGCTTGGTGTTAGCGGATATGCAGTTCTTC.

This sequence joins TRBV29-1 and TRBJ1-1, with D hard to call. Trimming took off 5 bases at V and 1 base at J, with 14 bases between the two ends. The germline V gene encodes CDR1 SQVTM and CDR2 ANQGSEA. There are 14 residues in the CDR3. The CDR3 protein is CSVSAPRTNTEAFF. CDR3 bases: TGCAGCGTTAGCGCCCCCCGCACGAACACTGAAGCTTTCTTT. The full variable domain, with the rest looked up from reference TRBV29-1 and TRBJ1-1, is SAVISQKPSRDICQRGTSLTIQCQVDSQVTMMFWYRQQPGQSLTLIATANQGSEATYESGFVIDKFPISRPNLTFSTLTVSNMSPEDSSIYLCSVSAPRTNTEAFFGQGTRLTVV.

The gene calls are TRBV6-1 and TRBJ2-1, with D possibly TRBD1 on 6 matching bases. V was trimmed by 2 bases and J by 8 bases, leaving 16 bases between them. The CDR3 is 15 residues long. From germline, CDR1 is MNHNS and CDR2 SASEGT. The CDR3 DNA follows: TGTGCCAGCAGTGAACGGGCAGGGGTGGTCCATGAGCAGTTCTTC. Amino acids: CASSERAGVVHEQFF.

The chain joins TRBV6-1 to TRBJ1-1, with TRBD1 matching over 8 bases. This CDR3 is built from 15 residues. V was clipped by 5 bases and J by 4 bases; unmatched bases: 9. Germline values: CDR1 MNHNS, CDR2 SASEGT. CDR3 residues: CASSKTGAGTTEAFF. For the CDR3, the DNA is TGTGCCAGCAGTAAGACAGGGGCGGGGACCACTGAAGCTTTCTTT.

The J gene is TRBJ2-7, the V gene TRBV7-9, with 7 bases aligning to TRBD1. J lost 6 bases, V lost 6 bases, and 8 bases had no gene match. CDR3 length equals 13 residues. Germline loops: CDR1 SEHNR, CDR2 FQNEAQ (reference sequence). DNA for the CDR3: TGTGCCAGCAGTAAAAGGTCAGGGGGCGAGCAGTACTTC. Its translation is CASSKRSGGEQYF.

The rearrangement uses TRBV14 and TRBJ2-3; 10 nucleotides align to TRBD1. CDR3 length equals 15 residues. Per germline, CDR1 SGHDN and CDR2 FVKESK. V was clipped by 5 bases and J by 5 bases; unmatched bases: 7. The CDR3: CASSKTGGAGDTQYF. CDR3 nucleotides: TGTGCCAGCAGCAAGACAGGGGGCGCGGGAGATACGCAGTATTTT. The full variable domain, in which reference TRBV14 and TRBJ2-3 provide the parts outside the CDR3, is EAGVTQFPSHSVIEKGQTVTLRCDPISGHDNLYWYRRVMGKEIKFLLHFVKESKQDESGMPNNRFLAERTGGTYSTLKVQPAELEDSGVYFCASSKTGGAGDTQYFGPGTRLTVL.

This clone has just a few counts. The chain employs TRBV5-4 and TRBJ2-5; D is perhaps TRBD1 (6 bases). Germline CDR1 reads SGHNT; CDR2 reads YYREEE (reference sequence). The V and J ends lost 2 bases and 4 bases respectively, with 15 bases between them. The CDR3 extends over 15 amino acids. CDR3 sequence reads: CASSFTTGQSETQYF. Here the CDR3 DNA reads TGTGCCAGCAGCTTTACAACAGGGCAATCAGAGACCCAGTACTTC.

This chain's CDR3 is CASSFVASQETQYF. In DNA form, the CDR3 reads TGCGCCAGCAGCTTTGTGGCAAGTCAAGAGACCCAGTACTTC. The genes are TRBV5-1 and TRBJ2-5; D remains ambiguous. CDR3 size: 14 residues. Germline V gene data show CDR1 as SGHRS and CDR2 as YFSETQ. Trimming pared 2 bases from V and 2 bases from J, leaving 10 bases between. Full variable domain (outside the CDR3, taken from reference TRBV5-1 and TRBJ2-5): KAGVTQTPRYLIKTRGQQVTLSCSPISGHRSVSWYQQTPGQGLQFLFEYFSETQRNKGNFPGRFSGRQFSNSRSEMNVSTLELGDSALYLCASSFVASQETQYFGPGTRLLVL.

Only a few counts were recorded for this clone. This chain uses TRBV7-2 with TRBJ1-4, with D perhaps matching TRBD1 (5 bases). Trimming took off 3 bases at V and 7 bases at J, with 12 bases between the two ends. Germline CDR1 reads SGHTA; CDR2 reads FQGNSA. CDR3 length: 14 residues. The CDR3 is CASSFGGAIEKLFF. The CDR3 DNA is TGTGCCAGCAGCTTTGGAGGGGCCATTGAAAAACTGTTTTTT.

DNA for the CDR3: TGTGCCAGCCCCTTCCTTCCGGGGGGGACTAGCGGCTACAATGAGCAGTTCTTC. Protein sequence: CASPFLPGGTSGYNEQFF. This chain links TRBV19 with TRBJ2-1; 11 bases match TRBD2. The length of the CDR3 is 18 residues. Trimming took 9 bases from V and 3 from J; bases not matched to a gene: 16. Germline V gene lookup returns CDR1 LNHDA and CDR2 SQIVND (reference sequence). Full variable domain (remainder filled in from reference TRBV19 and TRBJ2-1): DGGITQSPKYLFRKEGQNVTLSCEQNLNHDAMYWYRQDPGQGLRLIYYSQIVNDFQKGDIAEGYSVSREKKESFPLTVTSAQKNPTAFYLCASPFLPGGTSGYNEQFFGPGTRLTVL.

The CDR3 DNA reads TGTGCCAGCAGCTCCGGACTAGCGAGGGGCACAGATACGCAGTATTTT. This codes for CASSSGLARGTDTQYF. V gene TRBV7-8 combines with J gene TRBJ2-3, with 9 bases matching TRBD2. CDR1 and CDR2 (germline): SGHVS, FQNEAQ. This CDR3 comprises 16 residues. V lost 4 bases to trimming and J lost 1 base; unmatched junction nucleotides: 6.

The genes are TRBV6-6 and TRBJ1-2; D remains ambiguous. Germline CDR1 MNHNY, CDR2 SVGAGI (reference sequence). With 1 base removed from V and 13 bases from J, the gap between germline ends came to 19 bases. The CDR3 has 14 amino acids. CDR3 in amino acids: CASSYLGVGALVTF. Here the CDR3 DNA reads TGTGCCAGCAGTTACTTGGGAGTGGGAGCCCTTGTCACCTTC.

V usage is TRBV9 and J usage is TRBJ2-1, with a tentative D call TRBD1 (6 bases). V was pared by 3 bases and J by 2 bases, with 12 bases between. CDR1 and CDR2 (germline): SGDLS, YYNGEE. CDR3 length: 15 amino acids. The CDR3 bases are TGTGCCAGCAGCGCCACAGGGCAGGCCTACAATGAGCAGTTCTTC. Its protein product is CASSATGQAYNEQFF.

The chain combines TRBV4-1 with TRBJ1-1; no reliable D call. Between the trimmed V and J ends, which lost 2 bases and 0 bases, there was a span of 7 bases. The germline CDR1 and CDR2 sequences are MGHRA and YSYEKL. CDR3 length: 14 amino acids. In DNA, the CDR3 is TGCGCCAGCAGCCAAACAACCCTGAACACTGAAGCTTTCTTT. Its translation: CASSQTTLNTEAFF.